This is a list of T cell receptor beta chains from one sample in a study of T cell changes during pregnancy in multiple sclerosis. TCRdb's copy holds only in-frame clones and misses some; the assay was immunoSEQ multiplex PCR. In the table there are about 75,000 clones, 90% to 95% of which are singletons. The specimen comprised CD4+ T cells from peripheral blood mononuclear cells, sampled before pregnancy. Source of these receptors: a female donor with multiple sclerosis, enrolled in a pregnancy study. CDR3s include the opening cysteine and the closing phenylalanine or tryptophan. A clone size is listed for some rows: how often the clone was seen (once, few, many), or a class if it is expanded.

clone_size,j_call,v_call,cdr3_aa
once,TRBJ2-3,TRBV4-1,CASSSRTSGLTDTQYF
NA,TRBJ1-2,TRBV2,CASSYRGLYGYTF
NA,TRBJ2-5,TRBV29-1,CSVDQHGIQETQYF
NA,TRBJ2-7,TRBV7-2,CASTSGTGGEQYF
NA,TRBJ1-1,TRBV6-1,CASSENVGHIATEAFF
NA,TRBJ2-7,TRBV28,CASGGRSGSSYEQYF
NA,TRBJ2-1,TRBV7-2,CASSLAGTSGSSEQFF
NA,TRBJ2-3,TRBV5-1,CASSAGVGDTQYF
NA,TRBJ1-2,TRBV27,CASRPSGTGGNYGYTF
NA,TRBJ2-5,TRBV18,CASSPLVTEETQYF
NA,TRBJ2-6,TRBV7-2,CASSARTGPISGANVLTF
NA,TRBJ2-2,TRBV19,CASSSSGGATGELFF
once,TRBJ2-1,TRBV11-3,CASSPGTGIYNEQFF
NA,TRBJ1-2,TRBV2,CASSELRGGDGYTF
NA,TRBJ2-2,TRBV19,CASSIVGGSDTGELFF
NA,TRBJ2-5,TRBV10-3,CAISDNPQETQYF
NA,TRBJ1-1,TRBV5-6,CASSLNRVGNTEAFF
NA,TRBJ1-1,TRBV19,CASSTGNANTEAFF
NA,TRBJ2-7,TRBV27,CASRQGRTYEQYF
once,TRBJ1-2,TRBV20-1,CSARDQGYTF
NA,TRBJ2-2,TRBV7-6,CASSNEGQGPGELFF
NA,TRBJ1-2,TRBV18,CASSPLDRNYGYTF
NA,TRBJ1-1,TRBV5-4,CASSLEAALNTEAFF
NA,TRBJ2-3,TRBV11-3,CASSFGTGGLGDTQYF
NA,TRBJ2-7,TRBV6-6,CASSPSSYGEQYF
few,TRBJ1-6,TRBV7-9,CASSADNSPLHF
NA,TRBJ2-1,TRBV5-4,CASSALAGVFYNEQFF
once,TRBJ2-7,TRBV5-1,CASSIPTGEQYF
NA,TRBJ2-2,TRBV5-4,CASSLVGGRGSGELFF
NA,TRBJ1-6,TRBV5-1,CASSSDFSSYNSPLHF
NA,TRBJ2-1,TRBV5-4,CASSPIAASYNEQFF
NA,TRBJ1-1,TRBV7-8,CASSFDRDTEAFF
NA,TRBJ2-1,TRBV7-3,CASSLGGQGSYNEQFF
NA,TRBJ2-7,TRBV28,CASSENDRDEQYF
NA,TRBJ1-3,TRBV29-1,CSAEAGPLFGNTIYF
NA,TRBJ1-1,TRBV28,CASTLQYTNTEAFF
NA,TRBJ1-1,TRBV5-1,CASSGGTVNTEAFF
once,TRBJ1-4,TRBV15,CATSRDFPGGSSNEKLFF
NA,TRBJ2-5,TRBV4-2,CASSQGLVSKTQYF
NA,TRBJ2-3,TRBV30,CAWTEGLAGAGDTQYF
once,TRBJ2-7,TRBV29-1,CSTGTYREQYF
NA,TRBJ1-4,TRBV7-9,CASSLVGQGYANEKLFF
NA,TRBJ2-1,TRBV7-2,CASSLEGTSGTNEQFF
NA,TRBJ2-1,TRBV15,CATSKRGQGNDEQFF
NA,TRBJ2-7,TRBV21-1,CAMTGTYEQYF
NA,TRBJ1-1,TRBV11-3,CASSLGPGGTLMNTEAFF